A single T cell receptor beta chain is shown here with its context. This specimen belongs to a study of blood T cell repertoires in COVID-19. CDR1 is SGHTA, CDR2 FQGNSA, per germline. This CDR3 comprises 15 residues. V was clipped by 1 base and J by 7 bases; unmatched bases: 6. How the authors handled the data: Reference gene primer amplification yielded estimated nucleated cell counts. Assay used: immunoSEQ multiplex PCR; TCRdb lists only in-frame clones, some missing. V, J and clone size were drawn from that table, and D and trimming were deduced from the DNA. The sample contains about 120,000 clones, around 88% of which appear only once.

The TCR was taken from a man of 80 years or more with active or convalescent COVID-19. The specimen sequenced was peripheral blood. The V and J genes are TRBV7-2 and TRBJ1-5; 8 bases are a match to TRBD1. The CDR3 is CASSLESGGGQPQHF. CDR3 coding DNA: TGTGCCAGCAGCTTAGAGTCAGGGGGCGGACAGCCCCAGCATTTT.